This T cell receptor (beta chain) appears in the sequencing data of a study of T-cell reconstitution after alpha-beta-depleted transplantation in children. This clonotype was recorded a few times. CDR1 is SGHVS and CDR2 is FNYEAQ in the germline V gene. V gave up 2 bases and J gave up 2 bases, with 15 bases separating them. CDR3 size: 16 residues. Unique molecular identifiers were incorporated when the TCRbeta library was constructed. MiXCR was run by TCRdb on the PCR reads, yielding one entry per CDR3 protein. The table lists around 370,000 distinct CDR3 sequences, 10% of them singletons. The V and J genes are TRBV7-6 and TRBJ2-5; maybe TRBD1 (5 bases). This receptor was identified in a human donor who donated a stem cell graft to a child with acute lymphoblastic leukemia. Sequenced material: PBMCs from the stem cell graft donor, taken from the stem cell graft. The DNA for the CDR3 is TGTGCCAGCAGCTTATCTCCGACAGAGTTACAAGAGACCCAGTACTTC. Translating it yields CASSLSPTELQETQYF. Using reference TRBV7-6 and TRBJ2-5 for the parts outside the CDR3, the full variable domain is GAGVSQSPRYKVTKRGQDVALRCDPISGHVSLYWYRQALGQGPEFLTYFNYEAQQDKSGLPNDRFSAERPEGSISTLTIQRTEQRDSAMYRCASSLSPTELQETQYFGPGTRLLVL.